Presented here are 11 T cell receptor beta chains from one specimen sequenced in a study of T cells after yellow fever vaccination. TCRdb fed the 5' RACE reads into MiXCR, producing one record per CDR3 protein. The sample has 150,000 to 200,000 distinct CDR3 sequences, around 9% seen once. The input for sequencing was CD8+ T cells sorted from PBMCs, taken 45 days after the yellow fever booster vaccination. The receptors derive from a man between 18 and 35 years old who received the YFV17D yellow fever vaccine.

This clonotype was seen at least ten times. CDR3: CASSLFHRTSVITNTGELFF. CDR3 nucleotides: TGTGCCAGCAGTTTATTCCACCGGACTAGCGTAATCACGAACACCGGGGAGCTGTTTTTT. The chain has TRBV28 and TRBJ2-2; TRBD2 agrees at 9 bases. With V trimmed by 1 base and J by 0 bases, 12 bases remained unmatched. Germline values: CDR1 MDHEN, CDR2 SYDVKM. The CDR3 has 20 residues. The whole variable domain, filled in from reference TRBV28 and TRBJ2-2, reads DVKVTQSSRYLVKRTGEKVFLECVQDMDHENMFWYRQDPGLGLRLIYFSYDVKMKEKGDIPEGYSVSREKKERFSLILESASTNQTSMYLCASSLFHRTSVITNTGELFFGEGSRLTVL.

In this sample, this clonotype turned up a few times. The V gene is TRBV20-1, the J gene TRBJ2-3; maybe TRBD2 (6 bases). Trimming took 4 bases from V and 2 from J, leaving 13 bases between them. Germline V lookup: CDR1 DFQATT, CDR2 SNEGSKA (reference sequence). The length of the CDR3 is 14 residues. In DNA form, the CDR3 reads TGCAGTGCTACCCTAGCGTGGGTCACAGATACGCAGTATTTT. Translating gives CSATLAWVTDTQYF.

This clonotype has a handful of counts. The genes are TRBV5-1 and TRBJ1-2; D gene uncertain. The germline V gene encodes CDR1 SGHRS and CDR2 YFSETQ. The CDR3 consists of 14 residues. Trimming removed 3 bases at V and 3 bases at J, with 12 bases between. In DNA form, the CDR3 reads TGCGCCAGCAGCTATACCGGGCGGGACTATGGCTACACCTTC. It is translated as CASSYTGRDYGYTF.

The rearrangement uses TRBV11-2 and TRBJ2-1; the D is unclear. V lost 5 bases and J lost 5, with 16 bases in between. Germline V gene data show CDR1 as SGHAT and CDR2 as FQNNGV. This CDR3 region has 15 residues. Written as DNA, the CDR3 is TGTGCCAGCAGCCCAAGTGGGCGGCCTGACAATGAGCAGTTCTTC. Its translation is CASSPSGRPDNEQFF.

The CDR3 region is CASSLETGEQFF. CDR3 sequence (DNA): TGTGCCAGCAGTTTAGAGACAGGGGAGCAGTTCTTC. V usage is TRBV12-3 or TRBV12-4 and J usage is TRBJ2-1; 7 positions agree with TRBD1. CDR3 length equals 12 residues. V lost 1 base, J lost 10 bases, and 1 base stayed unmatched.

The genes are TRBV5-4 and TRBJ2-2; 9 bases agree with TRBD2. Trimming removed 2 bases from V and 6 bases from J; junction bases left unmatched: 2. From germline, CDR1 is SGHNT and CDR2 YYREEE (reference sequence). The CDR3 runs to 14 residues. The CDR3 spells CASSFRGGAGELFF. In nucleotides, the CDR3 is TGTGCCAGCAGCTTTCGCGGGGGGGCCGGGGAGCTGTTTTTT.

Ten or more counts support this clonotype. The chain recombines TRBV27 with TRBJ2-7, with D perhaps matching TRBD1 (6 bases). CDR1 MNHEY and CDR2 SMNVEV come from the germline V gene (reference sequence). This CDR3 is 16 amino acids long. The V and J ends lost 2 bases and 3 bases respectively, with 17 bases between them. CDR3 nucleotide sequence: TGTGCCAGCAGTTTACGTGCAGGGGACCCCTTCTACGAGCAGTACTTC. It is translated as CASSLRAGDPFYEQYF.

The V gene is TRBV5-1, the J gene TRBJ2-7; D may match TRBD1 or TRBD2 (6 bases each). The V and J ends lost 2 bases and 2 bases respectively, with 11 bases between them. This CDR3 spans 14 amino acids. Per germline, CDR1 SGHRS and CDR2 YFSETQ. Here the CDR3 reads CASSFGGGPYEQYF. For the CDR3, the DNA is TGCGCCAGCAGCTTCGGAGGGGGTCCCTACGAGCAGTACTTC.

There are a few counts of this clonotype. The J gene is TRBJ2-1, the V gene TRBV7-9; 10 nucleotides line up with TRBD2. V shed 4 bases and J 5 bases; nucleotides not matched to a gene: 8. CDR1 is SEHNR and CDR2 is FQNEAQ in the germline V gene (reference sequence). The CDR3 is 16 amino acids. The CDR3 loop reads CASSSVRLAGDNEQFF. The CDR3 nucleotides are TGTGCCAGCAGCTCGGTAAGGCTAGCGGGGGACAATGAGCAGTTCTTC.

This clonotype came up a few times. This chain links TRBV30 with TRBJ2-2; D gene ambiguous. The germline V and J ends were trimmed by 3 bases and 5 bases, with 7 bases remaining between them. The CDR3 spans 12 residues. CDR1 is GTSNPN and CDR2 is SVGIG in the germline V gene (reference sequence). The CDR3 loop is CAWSTPTGELFF. The CDR3 nucleotides read TGTGCCTGGAGCACTCCAACCGGGGAGCTGTTTTTT.

This clonotype has only a few counts. The V call is TRBV7-9, the J call TRBJ2-7, with a possible D match to TRBD1 (6 bases). Trimming pared 9 bases from V and 2 bases from J, leaving 14 bases between. Germline V gene sequence: CDR1 SEHNR, CDR2 FQNEAQ (reference sequence). The length of the CDR3 is 13 residues. The CDR3 loop reads CASGGTLTYEQYF. Here the CDR3 DNA reads TGTGCCAGTGGGGGCACCCTAACCTACGAGCAGTACTTC.